The entry below describes one T cell receptor beta chain. Antigen: not known. Germline values: CDR1 MNHNS, CDR2 SASEGT. Trimming removed 2 bases from V and 12 bases from J; junction bases left unmatched: 10. The length of the CDR3 is 14 residues. These data belong to a study of T cell responses to AZD1222 COVID-19 vaccine. Study-wide background: Pooled in the analysis were second doses at about 4 or about 12 weeks.

Generated by immunoSEQ multiplex PCR, the TCRdb table keeps only in-frame clones and is missing some. Here the sample spans more than 85,000 clones, about 85% being singletons. Study-level points and caveats: The donors showed a predominance of white British ancestry and of females, with possible underestimation of clonal diversity.

This chain links TRBV6-1 with TRBJ1-3, with 7 bases that match TRBD1. Sequencing used peripheral blood, obtained on day 0 of AZD1222 vaccination. The TCR was taken from an adult in good health. CDR3 loop: CASSELGTVLYIYF. DNA of the CDR3: TGTGCCAGCAGTGAATTAGGGACAGTTCTTTACATATATTTT.